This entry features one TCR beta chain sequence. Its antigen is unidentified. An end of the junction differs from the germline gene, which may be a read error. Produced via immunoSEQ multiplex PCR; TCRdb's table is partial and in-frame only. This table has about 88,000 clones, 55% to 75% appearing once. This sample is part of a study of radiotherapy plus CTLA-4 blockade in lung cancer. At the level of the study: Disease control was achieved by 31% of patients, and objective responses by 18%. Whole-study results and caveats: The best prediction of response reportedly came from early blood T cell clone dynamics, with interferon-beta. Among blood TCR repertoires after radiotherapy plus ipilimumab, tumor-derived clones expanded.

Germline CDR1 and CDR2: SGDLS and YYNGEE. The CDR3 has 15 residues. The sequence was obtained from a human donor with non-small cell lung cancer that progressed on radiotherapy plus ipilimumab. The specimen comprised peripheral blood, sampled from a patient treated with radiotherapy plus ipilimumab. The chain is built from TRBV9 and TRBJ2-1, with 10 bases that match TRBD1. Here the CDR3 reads CASSVVTGGLNGQFF. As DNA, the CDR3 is TGTGCCAGCAGCGTAGTGACAGGGGGCTTGAATGGGCAGTTCTTC.